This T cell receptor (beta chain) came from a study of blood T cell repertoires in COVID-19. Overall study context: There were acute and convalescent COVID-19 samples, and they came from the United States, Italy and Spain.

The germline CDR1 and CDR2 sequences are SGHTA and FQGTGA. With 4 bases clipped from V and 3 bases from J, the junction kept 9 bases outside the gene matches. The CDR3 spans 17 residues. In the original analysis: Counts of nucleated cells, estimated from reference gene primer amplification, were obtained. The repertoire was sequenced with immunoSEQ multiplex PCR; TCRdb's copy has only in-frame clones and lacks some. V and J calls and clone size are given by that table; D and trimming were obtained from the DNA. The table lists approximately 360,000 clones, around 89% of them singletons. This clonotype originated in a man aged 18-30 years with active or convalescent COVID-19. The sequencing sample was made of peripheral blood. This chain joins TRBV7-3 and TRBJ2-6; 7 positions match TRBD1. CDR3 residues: CASSSAPRGLGANVLTF. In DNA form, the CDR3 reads TGTGCCAGCAGCTCCGCCCCGAGGGGGCTTGGGGCCAACGTCCTGACTTTC. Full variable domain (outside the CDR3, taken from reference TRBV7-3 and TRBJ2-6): GAGVSQTPSNKVTEKGKYVELRCDPISGHTALYWYRQSLGQGPEFLIYFQGTGAADDSGLPNDRFFAVRPEGSVSTLKIQRTERGDSAVYLCASSSAPRGLGANVLTFGAGSRLTVL.